These T cell receptor beta chains were read from a single sample in a study of blood T cells in healthy people across ages. TCRdb reprocessed the 5' RACE reads via MiXCR and lists one record per CDR3 protein. The table records 550,000 to 750,000 distinct CDR3 sequences, over 20% of them present only once. The sample comprised blood. These receptors all come from a man between 65 and 85 years old in good health. CDR3s include the opening cysteine and the closing phenylalanine or tryptophan. A D gene is named only where the DNA matches it firmly. Not every row has a clone size; where given, it reads once, few, many or a size class.

TRBD2 few TRBJ2-7 TRBV12-3/TRBV12-4 TGTGCCAGCAGTTTGAGGCGGGAGAAATTAAACGAGCAGTACTTC CASSLRREKLNEQYF
. . TRBJ2-7 TRBV27 TGTGCCAGCAGTCAAAACCCCGTACACGACGAGCAGTACTTC CASSQNPVHDEQYF
TRBD2 . TRBJ2-2 TRBV5-4 TGTGCCAGCAGCTTGGTCGGGAGGGCCGCCGGGGAGCTGTTTTTT CASSLVGRAAGELFF
. few TRBJ2-4 TRBV11-2 TGTGCCAGCAGCCACCGGAAAGTTTACCTAGCCAAAAACATTCAGTACTTC CASSHRKVYLAKNIQYF
TRBD1 few TRBJ1-4 TRBV12-3/TRBV12-4 TGTGCCAGCAGGTCTGGACAGGGTGGGAATGAAAAACTGTTTTTT CASRSGQGGNEKLFF
TRBD1 many TRBJ2-3 TRBV15 TGTGCCACCAGCACCGGACAGGGACGTGCAGATACGCAGTATTTT CATSTGQGRADTQYF
. . TRBJ2-7 TRBV6-5 TGTGCCAGCAGTCCCGGACGGGTCTACGAGCAGTACTTC CASSPGRVYEQYF
. many TRBJ2-7 TRBV20-1 TGCAGTGCTAGAGGGCAGCATGGCTCCTACGAGCAGTACTTC CSARGQHGSYEQYF
. few TRBJ1-6 TRBV20-1 TGCAGTGCTAGAGATTCAGGAGTCGGGATCCTTTATTCACCCCTCCACTTT CSARDSGVGILYSPLHF
. . TRBJ2-1 TRBV20-1 TGCAGTGCTAGACCCCCGGGACCTTGGAGCGATGAGCAGTTCTTC CSARPPGPWSDEQFF
. few TRBJ2-1 TRBV9 TGTGCCAGCAGCGTTGAGGACGAAGAGCAGTTCTTC CASSVEDEEQFF
TRBD2 few TRBJ2-5 TRBV5-5 TGTGCCAGCAGCTTGGAAGGACTAGCGGGAGGAGAGACCCAGTACTTC CASSLEGLAGGETQYF
. few TRBJ2-3 TRBV7-6 TGTGCCAGCAGCTTAGGTTTCCCTGATACGCAGTATTTT CASSLGFPDTQYF
TRBD1 . TRBJ2-2 TRBV12-3/TRBV12-4 TGTGCCAGCAGCACGGGACAGGGGGCGAGCACCGGGGAGCTGTTTTTT CASSTGQGASTGELFF
. once TRBJ2-3 TRBV12-3/TRBV12-4 TGTGCCAGCAGTTTTAACAGGGCCCCCACAGATACGCAGTATTTT CASSFNRAPTDTQYF
. . TRBJ2-1 TRBV9 TGTGCCAGCAGCGTAGGGACAGTTAAGGATGAGCAGTTCTTC CASSVGTVKDEQFF
. . TRBJ1-2 TRBV12-3/TRBV12-4 TGTGCCAGCAGTTTTCTGGGGGCGCGGTGGGGCTACACCTTC CASSFLGARWGYTF
. . TRBJ2-7 TRBV16 TGTGCCAGCAGCCCCCTAGGAGAGGGTGGCTACGAGCAGTACTTC CASSPLGEGGYEQYF
. few TRBJ1-2 TRBV6-5 TGTGCCAGCAGTTACTCGATTTTGGCGGACAGCAAGAACTATGGCTACACCTTC CASSYSILADSKNYGYTF
TRBD1 . TRBJ1-3 TRBV29-1 TGCAGCGCTGGAACAGGGGCTGGAACCACCATATATTTT CSAGTGAGTTIYF
. . TRBJ2-1 TRBV7-2 TGTGCCAGCAGCAAAGCTCGCTACAATGAGCAGTTCTTC CASSKARYNEQFF
TRBD2 few TRBJ2-7 TRBV20-1 TGCAGTGCGTCGATAGCGGGAGTGCCCTACGAGCAGTACTTC CSASIAGVPYEQYF
. . TRBJ1-2 TRBV20-1 TGCAGTGCTACCTTACAGGGTGGCTACACCTTC CSATLQGGYTF
TRBD2 few TRBJ2-1 TRBV20-1 TGCAGTGCTAGAGGGGGACTAGCGGGGAAGAGCTCCTACAATGAGCAGTTCTTC CSARGGLAGKSSYNEQFF
. few TRBJ2-1 TRBV29-1 TGCAGCGTTGCGGTAGGAGCGGAGCAGTTCTTC CSVAVGAEQFF
. . TRBJ2-1 TRBV19 TGTGCCAGTAGTAGGACCTACAGCTCCTACAATGAGCAGTTCTTC CASSRTYSSYNEQFF
. once TRBJ2-2 TRBV20-1 TGCAGTGCTAGTACGGGACTTATAACCGGGGAGCTGTTTTTT CSASTGLITGELFF
. few TRBJ2-7 TRBV3-1 TGTGCCACACAGGACGGGCGCTACGAGCAGTACTTC CATQDGRYEQYF
. . TRBJ1-1 TRBV5-1 TGCGCCAGCAGCTTGGGAGACGGATACACTGAAGCTTTCTTT CASSLGDGYTEAFF
. many TRBJ2-5 TRBV28 TGTGCCACCAACCTCGGACAGAAAGAGACCCAGTACTTC CATNLGQKETQYF
. once TRBJ2-1 TRBV29-1 TGCAGCGTTGAAGTGGCGGAGCAGTTCTTC CSVEVAEQFF